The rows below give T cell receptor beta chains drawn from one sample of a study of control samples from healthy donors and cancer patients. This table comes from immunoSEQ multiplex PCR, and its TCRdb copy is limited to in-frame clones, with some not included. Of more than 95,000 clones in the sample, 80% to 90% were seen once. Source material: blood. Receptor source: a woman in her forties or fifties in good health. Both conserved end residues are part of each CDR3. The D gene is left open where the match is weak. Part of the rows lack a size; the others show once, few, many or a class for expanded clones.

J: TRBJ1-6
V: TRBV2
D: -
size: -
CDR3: CASSEGFNSPLHF
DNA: TGTGCCAGCAGTGAAGGCTTTAATTCACCCCTCCACTTT

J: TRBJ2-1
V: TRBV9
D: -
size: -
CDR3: CASSVDGGGTYNEQFF
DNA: TGTGCCAGCAGCGTAGACGGCGGAGGGACCTACAATGAGCAGTTCTTC

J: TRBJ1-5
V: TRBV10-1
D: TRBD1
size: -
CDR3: CASSEIPGQGGNQPQHF
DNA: TGCGCCAGCAGTGAGATCCCGGGACAGGGTGGCAATCAGCCCCAGCATTTT

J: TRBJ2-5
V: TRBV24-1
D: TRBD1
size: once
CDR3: CATSDLGQGQETQYF
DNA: TGTGCCACCAGTGATTTGGGACAGGGACAAGAGACCCAGTACTTC

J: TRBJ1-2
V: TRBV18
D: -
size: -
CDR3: CASSPLDDLDYGYTF
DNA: TGTGCCAGCTCACCATTGGACGATCTAGACTATGGCTACACCTTC

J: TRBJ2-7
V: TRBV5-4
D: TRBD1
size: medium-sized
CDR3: CASSLGRGLNEQYF
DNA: TGTGCCAGCAGCTTGGGCAGGGGGCTCAACGAGCAGTACTTC

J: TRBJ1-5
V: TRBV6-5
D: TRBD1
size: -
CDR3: CASKRGGQGNQPQHF
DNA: TGTGCCAGCAAGCGAGGGGGACAGGGGAATCAGCCCCAGCATTTT

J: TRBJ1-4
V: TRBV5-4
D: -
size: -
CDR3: CASSLWSAREKLFF
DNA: TGTGCCAGCAGCTTGTGGTCAGCTCGCGAAAAACTGTTTTTT

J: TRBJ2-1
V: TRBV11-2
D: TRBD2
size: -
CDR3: CASNERAGVGEQFF
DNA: TGTGCCAGCAACGAGAGAGCGGGGGTAGGTGAGCAGTTCTTC

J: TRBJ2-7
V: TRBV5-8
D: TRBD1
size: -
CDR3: CASKQGIFAYEQYF
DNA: TGTGCCAGTAAACAGGGGATTTTTGCCTACGAGCAGTACTTC

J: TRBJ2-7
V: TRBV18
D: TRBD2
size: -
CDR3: CASSQSGSYEQYF
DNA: TGTGCCAGCTCACAGAGCGGGAGCTACGAGCAGTACTTC

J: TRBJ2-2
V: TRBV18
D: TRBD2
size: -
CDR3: CASSPSGGSNTGELFF
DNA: TGTGCCAGCTCACCTAGCGGGGGATCGAACACCGGGGAGCTGTTTTTT

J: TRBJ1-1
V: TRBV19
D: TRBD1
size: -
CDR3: CASSILGTGNTEAFF
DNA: TGTGCCAGTAGTATCCTCGGGACAGGCAACACTGAAGCTTTCTTT

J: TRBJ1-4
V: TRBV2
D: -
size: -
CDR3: CASSETVAQGPEKLFF
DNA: TGTGCCAGCAGTGAAACGGTTGCACAGGGCCCTGAAAAACTGTTTTTT

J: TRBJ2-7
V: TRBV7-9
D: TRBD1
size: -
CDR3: CASSPQGTGPYEQYF
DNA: TGTGCCAGCAGCCCCCAAGGGACAGGCCCCTACGAGCAGTACTTC

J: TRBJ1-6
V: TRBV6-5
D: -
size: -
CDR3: CASGQLSSYNSPLHF
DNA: TGTGCCAGCGGACAGTTAAGCTCCTATAATTCACCCCTCCACTTT

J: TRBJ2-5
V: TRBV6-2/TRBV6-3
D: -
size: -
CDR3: CASSYSQRMSSQYF
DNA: TGTGCCAGCAGTTACTCGCAGAGGATGAGCTCCCAGTACTTC

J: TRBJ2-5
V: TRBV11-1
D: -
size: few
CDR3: CASSRRGAYQETQYF
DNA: TGTGCCAGCAGCCGGAGGGGGGCGTACCAAGAGACCCAGTACTTC

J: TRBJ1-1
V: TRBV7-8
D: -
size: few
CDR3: CASTYGVPRRTEAFF
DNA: TGTGCCAGCACATACGGGGTCCCCAGGAGGACTGAAGCTTTCTTT

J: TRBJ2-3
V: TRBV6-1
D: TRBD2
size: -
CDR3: CASSEDLAGGPNTQYF
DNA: TGTGCCAGCAGTGAAGATCTAGCGGGGGGGCCTAATACGCAGTATTTT

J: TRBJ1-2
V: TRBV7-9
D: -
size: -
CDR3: CASSLVGSPNYGYTF
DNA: TGTGCCAGCAGCTTAGTAGGGAGTCCTAACTATGGCTACACCTTC

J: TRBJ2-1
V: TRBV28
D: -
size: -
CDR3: CASFSGDNEQFF
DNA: TGTGCCAGCTTTTCAGGGGACAATGAGCAGTTCTTC

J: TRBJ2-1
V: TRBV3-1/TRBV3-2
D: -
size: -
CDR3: CASSQHTGSSYNEQFF
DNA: TGTGCCAGCAGCCAGCATACAGGGAGCTCCTACAATGAGCAGTTCTTC

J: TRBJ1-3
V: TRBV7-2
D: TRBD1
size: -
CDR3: CASSEGTGSGNTIYF
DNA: TGTGCCAGCAGCGAAGGGACAGGCTCTGGAAACACCATATATTTT

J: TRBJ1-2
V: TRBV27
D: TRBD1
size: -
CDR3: CASSQGAHYGYTF
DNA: TGTGCCAGCAGTCAGGGGGCTCACTATGGCTACACCTTC

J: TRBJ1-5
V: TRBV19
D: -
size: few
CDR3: CASSPSGYSNQPQHF
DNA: TGTGCCAGTAGCCCCTCAGGGTACAGCAATCAGCCCCAGCATTTT

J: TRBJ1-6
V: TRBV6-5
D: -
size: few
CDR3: CASRGSYNSPLHF
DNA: TGTGCCAGCAGGGGAAGTTATAATTCACCCCTCCACTTT

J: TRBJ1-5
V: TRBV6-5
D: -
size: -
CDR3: CASSYDRNQPQHF
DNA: TGTGCCAGCAGTTACGACAGAAATCAGCCCCAGCATTTT

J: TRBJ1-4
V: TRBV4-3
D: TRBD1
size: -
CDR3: CASSLDSGTGSEKLFF
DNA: TGCGCCAGCAGCCTAGATTCCGGGACAGGGAGTGAAAAACTGTTTTTT

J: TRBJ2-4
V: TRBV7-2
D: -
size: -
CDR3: CASSLAWGADISMEQKRF
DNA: TGTGCCAGCAGCTTAGCATGGGGCGCCGACATTTCAATGGAGCAAAAACGCTTC

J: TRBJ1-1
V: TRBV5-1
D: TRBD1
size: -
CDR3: CASSSRTGSGTEAFF
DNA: TGCGCCAGCAGCTCAAGGACAGGTTCTGGCACTGAAGCTTTCTTT

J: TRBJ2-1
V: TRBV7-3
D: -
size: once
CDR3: CASSLVDVSYNEQFF
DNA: TGTGCCAGCAGCTTAGTAGATGTCTCCTACAATGAGCAGTTCTTC

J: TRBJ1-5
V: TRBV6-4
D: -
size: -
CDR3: CASSESGGQPQHF
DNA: TGTGCCAGCAGCGAGAGTGGTGGACAGCCCCAGCATTTT

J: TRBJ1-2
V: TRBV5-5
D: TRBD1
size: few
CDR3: CASSLGDRVVYGYTF
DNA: TGTGCCAGCAGCTTGGGGGACAGGGTCGTCTATGGCTACACCTTC

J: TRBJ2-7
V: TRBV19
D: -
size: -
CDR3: CASSIVSLSEQYF
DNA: TGTGCCAGTAGTATTGTCAGCCTGAGTGAGCAGTACTTC

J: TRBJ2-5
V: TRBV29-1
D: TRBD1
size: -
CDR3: CSVSTGGSETQYF
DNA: TGCAGCGTGTCGACAGGGGGATCGGAGACCCAGTACTTC

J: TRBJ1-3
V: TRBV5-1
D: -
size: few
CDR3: CASSLEPQIDTIYF
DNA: TGCGCCAGCAGCTTGGAACCACAGATTGACACCATATATTTT